What follows describes a single TCR beta chain. The CDR3 is made up of 15 amino acids. V was pared by 3 bases and J by 1 base, with 13 bases between. Germline V lookup: CDR1 MNHNS, CDR2 SASEGT. In the source study's methods: For nucleated cells, counts were estimated from reference gene primer amplification. Assay: immunoSEQ multiplex PCR; the TCRdb copy retains only in-frame clones and omits some. V and J calls and clone size are copied from that table; D and trimming were computed from the DNA. This table holds around 50,000 clones, approximately 80% found once. This entry belongs to a study of blood T cell repertoires in COVID-19. Study-level information: Specimens from acute and convalescent COVID-19 originated in the United States, Italy and Spain. Sources were T cells, B-cell-depleted T cells, or PBMCs; the material itself was cDNA or gDNA.

The sequence derives from a man between 65 and 80 years old with acute or convalescent COVID-19. This sequence joins TRBV6-1 and TRBJ2-7, with D tentatively TRBD2 (6 bases). Source material: peripheral blood. The CDR3 reads CASSDYRRGSYEQYF. CDR3 nucleotide sequence: TGTGCCAGCAGTGATTATCGGCGGGGATCCTACGAGCAGTACTTC.